Listed below are T cell receptor beta chains from one sample, sequenced in a study of post-analysis software for immune sequencing data. One entry per CDR3 protein, called by TCRdb with MiXCR from the PCR reads. This sample has fewer than 900,000 distinct CDR3 sequences, with 35% to 55% found just once. Sequencing was carried out using blood. These receptors were taken from a girl under 18 with multiple sclerosis. Each CDR3 is given without its conserved first and last residue. Clone size appears in some rows only: once, few, many, or a class for an expanded clone.

v_gene	j_gene	abundance	CDR3aa
TRBV6-5	TRBJ2-7	many	ASRRLPGRYSYEQY
TRBV7-9	TRBJ1-1	once	ASSHEYDRAEAF
TRBV3-1	.	few	ASSPGLAGDEQY
TRBV20-1	TRBJ2-3	many	SARGSTDTQY
TRBV15	TRBJ2-1	.	ATSRGRATTYQF
TRBV5-1	TRBJ2-5	.	ASSLGRGRTEETQY
TRBV7-9	TRBJ2-1	.	ASSRLLAGGSEQF
TRBV20-1	TRBJ2-6	.	SAMGTSGPSSGANVLT
TRBV6-6	TRBJ1-5	.	ASSPGGFGNQPQH
TRBV20-1	TRBJ2-7	.	SASRGGLMWSYEQY
TRBV29-1	TRBJ2-5	.	SVRGGTARTQY
TRBV7-8	TRBJ2-5	few	ASSSGLAGVSETQY
TRBV20-1	TRBJ1-6	.	SARRQGNSPLH
TRBV19	TRBJ2-1	.	ATTRRDTYNEQF
TRBV7-2	TRBJ2-1	few	ASSHQSSYNEQF
TRBV25-1	TRBJ1-1	.	ASSEWGNTEAF
TRBV20-1	.	few	SASALGLAYEQY
TRBV6-1	TRBJ2-7	.	ASSGRVVDEQY
TRBV21-1	TRBJ2-7	.	ASSKKGRIYEQY
TRBV20-1	TRBJ2-7	few	SARDPERSPYEQY
TRBV29-1	TRBJ2-1	few	SVEDRGGSVPDEQF
TRBV6-5	.	.	ASGWRGLGETQY
TRBV29-1	TRBJ2-3	.	STNPSGHTDTQY
TRBV5-1	TRBJ2-1	.	ASSDPGRLTYNEQF
TRBV14	TRBJ2-3	.	ASSQENQRVTDTQY